This T cell receptor (beta chain) is from a study of blood T cell repertoires in COVID-19. Measured with immunoSEQ multiplex PCR; TCRdb has only the in-frame clones, and not every one. The table records about 68,000 clones, roughly 85% of them present only once. CDR3 length equals 16 residues. The germline V and J ends were trimmed by 4 bases and 5 bases, with 18 bases remaining between them. The germline V gene has CDR1 SGDLS and CDR2 YYNGEE. This clonotype originated in a man aged 30 to 45 with acute or convalescent COVID-19. Sequencing was done on a sample of peripheral blood. The chain employs TRBV9 and TRBJ2-2; tentative D call: TRBD2 (6 bases). The CDR3 loop reads CASSSYTGGGTGELFF. In DNA form, the CDR3 reads TGTGCCAGCAGCTCATACACTGGAGGAGGGACCGGGGAGCTGTTTTTT. Variable domain in full (rest from reference TRBV9 and TRBJ2-2): DSGVTQTPKHLITATGQRVTLRCSPRSGDLSVYWYQQSLDQGLQFLIQYYNGEERAKGNILERFSAQQFPDLHSELNLSSLELGDSALYFCASSSYTGGGTGELFFGEGSRLTVL.